Listed below are T cell receptor beta chains from one sample, sequenced in a study of cytomegalovirus exposure and HLA in healthy donors. TCRdb's copy holds only in-frame clones and misses some; the assay was immunoSEQ multiplex PCR. The repertoire includes fewer than 200,000 clones, roughly 80% of them detected once, and less than 3.5% sits in the top ten. Sequencing was performed on PBMCs. Receptors were obtained from a female donor in good health and CMV-seronegative. Each CDR3 is given with its conserved first and last residue. A D gene is named only where the DNA matches it firmly. Expanded clones are given a class, and other clones once, few, many or no size at all.

size | J | V | D | CDR3 | DNA
. | TRBJ1-4 | TRBV7-9 | TRBD1 | CASSAPGQGFRGLEKLFF | TGTGCCAGCAGCGCCCCGGGACAGGGTTTTAGAGGACTGGAAAAACTGTTTTTT
. | TRBJ1-1 | TRBV5-1 | TRBD1 | CASSLGPDREGTEAFF | TGCGCCAGCAGCTTGGGACCGGACAGGGAGGGAACTGAAGCTTTCTTT
once | TRBJ2-7 | TRBV13 | TRBD2 | CASMWTSSPYEQYF | TGTGCCAGTATGTGGACTAGCTCGCCCTACGAGCAGTACTTC
. | TRBJ2-7 | TRBV13 | TRBD1 | CASSLRSGQGSYEQYF | TGTGCCAGCAGCTTAAGGTCGGGACAGGGCTCCTACGAGCAGTACTTC
. | TRBJ2-5 | TRBV7-2 | TRBD2 | CASSLGLAEETQYF | TGTGCCAGCAGCTTAGGCCTAGCGGAAGAGACCCAGTACTTC
few | TRBJ1-5 | TRBV2 | . | CASSNDGNQPQHF | TGTGCCAGCAGTAACGACGGGAATCAGCCCCAGCATTTT
. | TRBJ2-4 | TRBV2 | . | CASSEEVRGSIQYF | TGTGCCAGCAGTGAAGAGGTCAGGGGCAGCATTCAGTACTTC
. | TRBJ2-7 | TRBV4-1 | . | CASSQLEQQTYEQYF | TGCGCCAGCAGCCAATTGGAACAGCAGACCTACGAGCAGTACTTC
. | TRBJ2-7 | TRBV28 | . | CASARTLGAEQYF | TGTGCCAGCGCGCGGACTCTGGGAGCCGAGCAGTACTTC
. | TRBJ2-5 | TRBV5-5 | TRBD1 | CASSFTQGDAGTQYF | TGTGCCAGCAGCTTTACACAGGGGGACGCCGGGACCCAGTACTTC
. | TRBJ1-3 | TRBV29-1 | . | CSVRGVGGNTIYF | TGCAGCGTTCGGGGAGTAGGAGGAAACACCATATATTTT
. | TRBJ1-2 | TRBV7-2 | . | CASSRGGAGGYTF | TGTGCCAGCAGCCGGGGGGGGGCGGGTGGCTACACCTTC
. | TRBJ2-7 | TRBV28 | . | CASSELQGFGYEQYF | TGTGCCAGCAGCGAACTACAGGGTTTTGGGTACGAGCAGTACTTC
. | TRBJ1-2 | TRBV6-5 | . | CASSYSSQQINYGYTF | TGTGCCAGCAGTTACTCTTCACAACAGATAAACTATGGCTACACCTTC
few | TRBJ2-7 | TRBV15 | . | CATSRDLAAYEQYF | TGTGCCACCAGCAGAGATTTGGCGGCCTACGAGCAGTACTTC
. | TRBJ1-6 | TRBV10-3 | TRBD1 | CAIRDPSDRGNSPLHF | TGTGCCATCAGAGATCCCTCGGACAGGGGTAATTCACCCCTCCACTTT
few | TRBJ1-1 | TRBV14 | . | CASSPGNFGTEAFF | TGTGCCAGCAGTCCAGGGAATTTTGGCACTGAAGCTTTCTTT
. | TRBJ2-1 | TRBV5-6 | . | CASSLRLNEQFF | TGTGCCAGCAGCTTACGACTAAATGAGCAGTTCTTC
. | TRBJ2-7 | TRBV29-1 | TRBD2 | CSVDRTSGGFYEQYF | TGCAGCGTGGACAGGACTAGCGGGGGGTTCTACGAGCAGTACTTC
once | TRBJ2-5 | TRBV5-1 | TRBD2 | CASSLAGGWQETQYF | TGCGCCAGCAGCTTAGCGGGGGGCTGGCAAGAGACCCAGTACTTC
. | TRBJ1-5 | TRBV2 | . | CASSLGLYQPQHF | TGTGCCAGCAGCCTGGGACTGTACCAGCCCCAGCATTTT
. | TRBJ2-2 | TRBV7-3 | . | CASRLGGFTGELFF | TGTGCCAGCAGGCTAGGGGGTTTCACCGGGGAGCTGTTTTTT
once | TRBJ2-3 | TRBV9 | . | CASSVGAVADTQYF | TGTGCCAGCAGCGTAGGGGCAGTCGCAGATACGCAGTATTTT
. | TRBJ2-5 | TRBV9 | TRBD1 | CASSEGARGQETQYF | TGTGCCAGCAGCGAAGGGGCCAGGGGGCAAGAGACCCAGTACTTC
few | TRBJ2-7 | TRBV2 | TRBD2 | CASSEEASGGYYEQYF | TGTGCCAGCAGTGAAGAGGCTAGCGGGGGCTACTACGAGCAGTACTTC
. | TRBJ2-1 | TRBV7-8 | TRBD2 | CASSLGRGTRYNEQFF | TGTGCCAGCAGCTTAGGGCGGGGGACTAGATACAATGAGCAGTTCTTC
. | TRBJ1-2 | TRBV4-2 | TRBD1 | CASSQGNVPTGYYGYTF | TGTGCCAGCAGCCAAGGCAATGTTCCGACAGGGTACTATGGCTACACCTTC
. | TRBJ2-1 | TRBV19 | . | CASSSDRNEQFF | TGTGCCAGTAGCAGCGACCGGAATGAGCAGTTCTTC
. | TRBJ1-5 | TRBV28 | . | CASSSRRGNQPQHF | TGTGCCAGCAGTTCCCGGCGGGGTAATCAGCCCCAGCATTTT